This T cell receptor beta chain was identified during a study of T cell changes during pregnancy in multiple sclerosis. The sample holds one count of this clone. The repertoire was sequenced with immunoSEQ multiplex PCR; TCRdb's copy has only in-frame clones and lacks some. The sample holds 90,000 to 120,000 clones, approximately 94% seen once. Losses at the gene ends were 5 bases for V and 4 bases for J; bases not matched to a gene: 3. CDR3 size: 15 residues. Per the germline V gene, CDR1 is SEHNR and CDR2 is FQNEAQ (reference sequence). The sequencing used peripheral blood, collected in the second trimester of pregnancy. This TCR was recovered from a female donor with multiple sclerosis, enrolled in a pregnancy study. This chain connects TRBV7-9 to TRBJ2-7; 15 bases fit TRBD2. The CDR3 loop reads CASSTGTSGRYEQYF. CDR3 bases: TGTGCCAGCAGCACTGGGACTAGCGGGAGGTACGAGCAGTACTTC.